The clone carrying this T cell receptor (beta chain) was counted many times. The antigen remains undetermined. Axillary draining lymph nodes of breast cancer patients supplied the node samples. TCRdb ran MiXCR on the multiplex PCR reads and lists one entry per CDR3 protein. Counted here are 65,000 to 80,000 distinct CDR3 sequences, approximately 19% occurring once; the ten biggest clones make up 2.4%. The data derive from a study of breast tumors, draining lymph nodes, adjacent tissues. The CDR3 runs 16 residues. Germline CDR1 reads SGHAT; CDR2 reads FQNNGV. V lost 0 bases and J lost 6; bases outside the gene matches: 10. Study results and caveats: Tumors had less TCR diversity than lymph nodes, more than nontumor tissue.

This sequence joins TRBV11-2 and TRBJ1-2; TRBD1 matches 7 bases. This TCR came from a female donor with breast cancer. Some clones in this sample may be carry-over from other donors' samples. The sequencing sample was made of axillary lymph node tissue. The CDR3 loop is CASSLDRQGSNNGYTF. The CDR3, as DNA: TGTGCCAGCAGCTTAGACCGACAGGGATCGAACAATGGCTACACCTTC.